This TCR beta chain is from a study of blood T cells in healthy people across ages. With a J-beta primer mix and a sample-barcoded 5' primer, a second PCR ran about 6 to 11 cycles. TCRdb re-analysed the 5' RACE reads in MiXCR, keeping a single row per CDR3 protein. The data contain about 770,000 distinct CDR3 sequences, roughly 44% of them singletons. Germline assignment: CDR1 DFQATT and CDR2 SNEGSKA (reference sequence). This CDR3 has 16 amino acids. Trimming cost V 3 bases and J 2 bases; bases outside gene matches: 9. In its sample, this clonotype was seen a few times. Sequencing input: blood. The rearrangement joins TRBV20-1 to TRBJ1-4; 7 positions match TRBD1. The TCR originated in a man aged 55 to 70 in good health. The CDR3, as DNA: TGCAGTGCTAGGAAAGGGGGCTTGTCGACTAATGAAAAACTGTTTTTT. Residues: CSARKGGLSTNEKLFF.